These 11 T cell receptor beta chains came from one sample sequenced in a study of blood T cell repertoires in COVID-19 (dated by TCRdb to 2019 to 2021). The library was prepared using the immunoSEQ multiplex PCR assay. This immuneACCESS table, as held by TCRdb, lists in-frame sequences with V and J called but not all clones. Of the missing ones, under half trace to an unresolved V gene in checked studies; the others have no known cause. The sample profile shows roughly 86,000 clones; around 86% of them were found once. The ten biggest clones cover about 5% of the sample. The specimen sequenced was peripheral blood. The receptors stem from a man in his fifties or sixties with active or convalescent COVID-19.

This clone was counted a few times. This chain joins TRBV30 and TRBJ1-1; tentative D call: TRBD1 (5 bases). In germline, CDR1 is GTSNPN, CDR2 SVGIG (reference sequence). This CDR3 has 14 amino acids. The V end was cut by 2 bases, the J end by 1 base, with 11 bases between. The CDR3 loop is CAWSKAGPNTEAFF. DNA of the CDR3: TGTGCCTGGAGTAAGGCAGGGCCGAACACTGAAGCTTTCTTT.

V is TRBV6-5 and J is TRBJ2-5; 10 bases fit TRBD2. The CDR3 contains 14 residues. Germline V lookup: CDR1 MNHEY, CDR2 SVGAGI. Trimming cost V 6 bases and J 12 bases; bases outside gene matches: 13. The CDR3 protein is CASRRSSGGPGEYF. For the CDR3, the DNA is TGTGCCAGCAGACGTTCTAGCGGGGGCCCCGGAGAGTACTTC.

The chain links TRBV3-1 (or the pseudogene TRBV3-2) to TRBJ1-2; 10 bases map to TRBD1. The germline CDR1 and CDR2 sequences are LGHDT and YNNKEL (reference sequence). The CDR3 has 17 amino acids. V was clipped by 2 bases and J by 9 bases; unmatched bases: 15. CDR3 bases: TGTGCCAGCAGCCAAAGGGAGACAGGGGGCTCGTTGGGAAGCTACACCTTC. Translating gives CASSQRETGGSLGSYTF.

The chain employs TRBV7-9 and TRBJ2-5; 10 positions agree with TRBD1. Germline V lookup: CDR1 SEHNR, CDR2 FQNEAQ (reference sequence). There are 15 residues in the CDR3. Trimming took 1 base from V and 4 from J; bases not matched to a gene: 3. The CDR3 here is CASSLVGTGVETQYF. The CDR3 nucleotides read TGTGCCAGCAGCTTAGTAGGGACAGGGGTAGAGACCCAGTACTTC.

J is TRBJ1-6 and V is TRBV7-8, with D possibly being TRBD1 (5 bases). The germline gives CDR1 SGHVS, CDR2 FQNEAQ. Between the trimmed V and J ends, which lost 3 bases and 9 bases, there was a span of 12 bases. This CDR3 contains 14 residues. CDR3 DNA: TGTGCCAGCAGCTTCGGGCAGGGTGGTTCACCCCTCCACTTT. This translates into CASSFGQGGSPLHF.

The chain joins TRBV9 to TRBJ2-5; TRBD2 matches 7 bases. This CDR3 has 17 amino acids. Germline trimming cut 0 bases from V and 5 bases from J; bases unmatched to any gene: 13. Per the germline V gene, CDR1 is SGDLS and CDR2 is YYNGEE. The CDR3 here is CASSVGVAGSPGETQYF. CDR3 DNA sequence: TGTGCCAGCAGCGTAGGGGTAGCGGGCTCACCGGGGGAGACCCAGTACTTC. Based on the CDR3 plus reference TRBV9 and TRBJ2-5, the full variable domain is DSGVTQTPKHLITATGQRVTLRCSPRSGDLSVYWYQQSLDQGLQFLIQYYNGEERAKGNILERFSAQQFPDLHSELNLSSLELGDSALYFCASSVGVAGSPGETQYFGPGTRLLVL.

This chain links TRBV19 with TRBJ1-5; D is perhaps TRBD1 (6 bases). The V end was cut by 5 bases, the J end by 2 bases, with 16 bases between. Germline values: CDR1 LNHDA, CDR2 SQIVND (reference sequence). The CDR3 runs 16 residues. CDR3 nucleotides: TGTGCCAGTAGTGAAGAACAGGGATTCGGCAATCAGCCCCAGCATTTT. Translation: CASSEEQGFGNQPQHF.

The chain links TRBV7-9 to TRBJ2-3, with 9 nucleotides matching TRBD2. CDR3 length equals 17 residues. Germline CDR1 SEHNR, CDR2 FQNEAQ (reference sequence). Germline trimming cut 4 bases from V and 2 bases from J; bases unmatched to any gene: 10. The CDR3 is CASSSQVAGANTDTQYF. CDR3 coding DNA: TGTGCCAGCAGCTCCCAGGTAGCGGGGGCCAACACAGATACGCAGTATTTT.

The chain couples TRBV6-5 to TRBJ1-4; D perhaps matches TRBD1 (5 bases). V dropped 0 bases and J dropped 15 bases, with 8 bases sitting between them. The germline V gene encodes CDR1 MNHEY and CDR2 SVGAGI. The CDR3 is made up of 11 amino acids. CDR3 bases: TGTGCCAGCAGTTACTCGAACAGGATGTTTTTT. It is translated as CASSYSNRMFF.

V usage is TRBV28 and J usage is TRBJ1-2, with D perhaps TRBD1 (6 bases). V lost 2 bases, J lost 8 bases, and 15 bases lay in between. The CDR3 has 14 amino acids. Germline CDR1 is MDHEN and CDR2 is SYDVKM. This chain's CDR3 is CASSLVTGKVGYTF. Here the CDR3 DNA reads TGTGCCAGCAGTTTAGTTACAGGGAAGGTGGGCTACACCTTC.

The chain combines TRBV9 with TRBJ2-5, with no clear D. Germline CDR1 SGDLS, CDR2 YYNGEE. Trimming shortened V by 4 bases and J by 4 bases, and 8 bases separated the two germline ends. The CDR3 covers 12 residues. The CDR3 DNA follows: TGTGCCAGCAGCTTACATGGAGAGACCCAGTACTTC. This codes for CASSLHGETQYF.